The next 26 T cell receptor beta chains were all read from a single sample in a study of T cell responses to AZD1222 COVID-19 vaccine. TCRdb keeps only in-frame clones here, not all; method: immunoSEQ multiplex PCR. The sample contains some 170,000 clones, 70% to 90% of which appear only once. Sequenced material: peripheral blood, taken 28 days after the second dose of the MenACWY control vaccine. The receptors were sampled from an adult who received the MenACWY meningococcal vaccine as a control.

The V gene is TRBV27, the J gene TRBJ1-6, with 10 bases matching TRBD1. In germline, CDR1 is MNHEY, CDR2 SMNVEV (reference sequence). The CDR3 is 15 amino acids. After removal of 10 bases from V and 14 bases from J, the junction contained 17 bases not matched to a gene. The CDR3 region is CAINPPGQGNSALHF. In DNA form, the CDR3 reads TGTGCCATCAACCCGCCGGGACAGGGGAATTCGGCCCTCCACTTT.

The chain's CDR3 is CASSYSTSGLGGRDQETQYF. The CDR3 region has the DNA TGTGCCAGCAGTTACTCGACTTCCGGGCTCGGGGGCCGTGACCAAGAGACCCAGTACTTC. The V call is TRBV6-2 or TRBV6-3, the J call TRBJ2-5; the D gene could be TRBD1 or TRBD2 (6 bases each). Between the trimmed V and J ends, which lost 0 bases and 0 bases, there was a span of 23 bases. Germline V CDR1 and CDR2: MNHEY, SVGEGT. The CDR3 loop spans 20 amino acids.

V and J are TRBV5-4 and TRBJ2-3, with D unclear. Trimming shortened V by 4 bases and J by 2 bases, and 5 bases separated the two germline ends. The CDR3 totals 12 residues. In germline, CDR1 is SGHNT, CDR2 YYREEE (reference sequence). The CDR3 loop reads CASSRDTDTQYF. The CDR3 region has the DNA TGTGCCAGCAGCCGAGACACAGATACGCAGTATTTT.

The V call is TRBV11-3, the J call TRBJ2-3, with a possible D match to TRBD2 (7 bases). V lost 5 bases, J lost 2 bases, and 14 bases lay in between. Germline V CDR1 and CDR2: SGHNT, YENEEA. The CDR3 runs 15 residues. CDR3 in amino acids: CASSQSGTPTDTQYF. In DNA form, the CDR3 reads TGTGCCAGCAGCCAAAGCGGGACACCCACAGATACGCAGTATTTT.

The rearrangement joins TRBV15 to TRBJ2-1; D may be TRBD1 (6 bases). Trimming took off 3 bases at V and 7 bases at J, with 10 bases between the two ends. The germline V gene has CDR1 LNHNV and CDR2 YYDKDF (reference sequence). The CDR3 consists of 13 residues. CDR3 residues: CATSRWGRNEQFF. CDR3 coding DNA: TGTGCCACCAGCAGGTGGGGGCGGAATGAGCAGTTCTTC.

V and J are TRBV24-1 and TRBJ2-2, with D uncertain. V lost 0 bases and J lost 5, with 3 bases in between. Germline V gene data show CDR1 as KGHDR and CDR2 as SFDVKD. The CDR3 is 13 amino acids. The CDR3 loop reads CATSDLMTGELFF. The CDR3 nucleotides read TGTGCCACCAGTGATTTGATGACCGGGGAGCTGTTTTTT.

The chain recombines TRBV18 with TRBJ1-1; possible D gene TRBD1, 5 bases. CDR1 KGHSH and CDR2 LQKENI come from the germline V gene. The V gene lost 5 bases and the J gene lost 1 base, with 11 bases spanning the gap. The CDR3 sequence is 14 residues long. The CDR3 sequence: CASSTTGQNTEAFF. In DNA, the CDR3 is TGTGCCAGCTCAACCACCGGACAGAACACTGAAGCTTTCTTT.

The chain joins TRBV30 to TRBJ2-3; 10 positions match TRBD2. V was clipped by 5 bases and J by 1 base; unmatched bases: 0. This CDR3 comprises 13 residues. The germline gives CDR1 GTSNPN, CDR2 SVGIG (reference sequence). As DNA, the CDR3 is TGTGCCTGGGGACTAGCGGGCACAGATACGCAGTATTTT. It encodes CAWGLAGTDTQYF.

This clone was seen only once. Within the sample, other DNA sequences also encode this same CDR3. Written as DNA, the CDR3 is TGTGCCAGCAGTCTAACAGGACAGGGTAATTCACCCCTCCACTTT. Translated: CASSLTGQGNSPLHF. This chain uses TRBV28 with TRBJ1-6; 8 nucleotides align to TRBD1. The junction had 6 bases not matched to a gene; V was cut back by 5 bases and J by 6 bases. Per the germline V gene, CDR1 is MDHEN and CDR2 is SYDVKM. The CDR3 length is 15 residues.

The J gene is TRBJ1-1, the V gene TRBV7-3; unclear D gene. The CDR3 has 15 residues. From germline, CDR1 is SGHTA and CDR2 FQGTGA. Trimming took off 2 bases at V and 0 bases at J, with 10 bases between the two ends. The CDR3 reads CASSLGKIMNTEAFF. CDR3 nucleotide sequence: TGTGCCAGCAGCTTAGGCAAGATCATGAACACTGAAGCTTTCTTT.

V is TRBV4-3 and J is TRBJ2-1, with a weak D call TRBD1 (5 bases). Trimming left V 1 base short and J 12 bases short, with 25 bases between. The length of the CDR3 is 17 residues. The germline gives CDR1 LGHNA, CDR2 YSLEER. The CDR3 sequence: CASSQGRGWASQTGQFF. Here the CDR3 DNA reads TGCGCCAGCAGCCAAGGAAGGGGATGGGCATCACAAACGGGGCAGTTCTTC.

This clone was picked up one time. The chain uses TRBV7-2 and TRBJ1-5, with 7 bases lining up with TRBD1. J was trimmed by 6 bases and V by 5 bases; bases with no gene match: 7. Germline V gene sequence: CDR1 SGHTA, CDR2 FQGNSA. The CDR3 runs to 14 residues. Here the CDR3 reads CASSPDRVSQPQHF. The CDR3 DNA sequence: TGTGCCAGCAGCCCCGACAGGGTGAGTCAGCCCCAGCATTTT.

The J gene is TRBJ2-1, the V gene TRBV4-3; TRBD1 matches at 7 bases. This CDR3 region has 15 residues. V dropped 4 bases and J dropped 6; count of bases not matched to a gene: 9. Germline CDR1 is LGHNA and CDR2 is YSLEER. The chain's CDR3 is CASSPTGDGFNEQFF. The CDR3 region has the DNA TGCGCCAGCAGCCCTACAGGGGACGGCTTCAATGAGCAGTTCTTC.

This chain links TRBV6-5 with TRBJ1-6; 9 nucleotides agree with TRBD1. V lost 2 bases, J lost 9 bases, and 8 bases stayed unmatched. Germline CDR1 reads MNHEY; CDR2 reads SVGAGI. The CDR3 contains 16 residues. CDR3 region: CASSYEGQGWVSPLHF. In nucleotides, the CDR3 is TGTGCCAGCAGTTACGAGGGACAGGGTTGGGTTTCACCCCTCCACTTT.

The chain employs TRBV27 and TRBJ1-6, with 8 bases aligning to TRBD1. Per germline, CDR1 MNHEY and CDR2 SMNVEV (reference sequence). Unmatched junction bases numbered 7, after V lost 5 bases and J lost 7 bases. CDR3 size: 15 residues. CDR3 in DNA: TGTGCCAGCAGTCTCGGGACAGGCACGAATTCACCCCTCCACTTT. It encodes CASSLGTGTNSPLHF.

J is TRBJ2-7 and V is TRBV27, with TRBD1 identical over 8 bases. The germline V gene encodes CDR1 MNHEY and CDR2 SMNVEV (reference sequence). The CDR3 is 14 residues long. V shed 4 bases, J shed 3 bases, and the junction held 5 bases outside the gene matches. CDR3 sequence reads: CASSSPDRVYEQYF. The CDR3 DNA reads TGTGCCAGCAGTTCCCCGGACAGGGTCTACGAGCAGTACTTC.

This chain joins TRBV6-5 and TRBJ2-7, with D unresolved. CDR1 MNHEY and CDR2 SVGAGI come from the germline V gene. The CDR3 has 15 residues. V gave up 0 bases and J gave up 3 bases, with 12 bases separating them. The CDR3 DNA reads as TGTGCCAGCAGTTACTCGAAGGGCAGCATCTACGAGCAGTACTTC. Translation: CASSYSKGSIYEQYF.

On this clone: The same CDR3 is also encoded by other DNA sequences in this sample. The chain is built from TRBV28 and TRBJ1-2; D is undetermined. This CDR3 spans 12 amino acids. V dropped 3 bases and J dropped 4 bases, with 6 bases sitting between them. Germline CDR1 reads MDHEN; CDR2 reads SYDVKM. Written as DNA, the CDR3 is TGTGCCAGCAGTTTTAGCGGCTATGGCTACACCTTC. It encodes CASSFSGYGYTF.

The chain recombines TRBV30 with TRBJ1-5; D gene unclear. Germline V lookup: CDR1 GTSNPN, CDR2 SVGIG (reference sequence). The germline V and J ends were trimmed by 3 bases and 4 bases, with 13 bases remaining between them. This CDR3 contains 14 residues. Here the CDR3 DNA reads TGTGCCTGGAGCGCGCAAGGGTGGAATCAGCCCCAGCATTTT. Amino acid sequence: CAWSAQGWNQPQHF.

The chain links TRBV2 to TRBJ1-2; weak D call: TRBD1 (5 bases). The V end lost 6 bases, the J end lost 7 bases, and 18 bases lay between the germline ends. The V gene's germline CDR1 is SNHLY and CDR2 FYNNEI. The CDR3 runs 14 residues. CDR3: CASSVGGIGFGYTF. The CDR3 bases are TGTGCCAGCAGCGTTGGGGGGATAGGCTTTGGCTACACCTTC.

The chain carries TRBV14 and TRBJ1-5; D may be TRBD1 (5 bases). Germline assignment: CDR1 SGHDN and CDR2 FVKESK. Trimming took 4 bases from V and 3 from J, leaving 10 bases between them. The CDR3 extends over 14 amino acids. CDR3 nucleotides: TGTGCCAGCAGCCTCCAGGGTCCCAATCAGCCCCAGCATTTT. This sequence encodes CASSLQGPNQPQHF.

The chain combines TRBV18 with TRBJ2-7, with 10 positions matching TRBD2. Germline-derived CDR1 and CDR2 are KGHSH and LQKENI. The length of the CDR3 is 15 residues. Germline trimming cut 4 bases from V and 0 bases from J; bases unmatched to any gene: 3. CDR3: CASSRTSGGSYEQYF. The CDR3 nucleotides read TGTGCCAGCTCACGGACTAGCGGCGGCTCCTACGAGCAGTACTTC.

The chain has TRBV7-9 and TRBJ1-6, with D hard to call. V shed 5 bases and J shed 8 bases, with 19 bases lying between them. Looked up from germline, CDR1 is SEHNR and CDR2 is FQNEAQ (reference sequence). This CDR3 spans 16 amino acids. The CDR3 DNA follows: TGTGCCAGCAGCCAAGCGGCCGGGAACACTTATTCACCCCTCCACTTT. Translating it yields CASSQAAGNTYSPLHF.

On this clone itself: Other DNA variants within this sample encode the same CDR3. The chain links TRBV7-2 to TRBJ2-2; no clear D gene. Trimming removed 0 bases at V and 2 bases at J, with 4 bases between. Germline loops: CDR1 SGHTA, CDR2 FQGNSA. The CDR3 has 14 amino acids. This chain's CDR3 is CASSLAGNTGELFF. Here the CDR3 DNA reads TGTGCCAGCAGCTTAGCGGGTAACACCGGGGAGCTGTTTTTT.

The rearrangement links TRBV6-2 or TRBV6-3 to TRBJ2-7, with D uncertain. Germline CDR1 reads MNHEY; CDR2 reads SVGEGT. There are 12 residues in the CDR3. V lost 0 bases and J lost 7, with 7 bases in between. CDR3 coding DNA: TGTGCCAGCAGTTACTCGATGGGAGAGCAGTACTTC. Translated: CASSYSMGEQYF.

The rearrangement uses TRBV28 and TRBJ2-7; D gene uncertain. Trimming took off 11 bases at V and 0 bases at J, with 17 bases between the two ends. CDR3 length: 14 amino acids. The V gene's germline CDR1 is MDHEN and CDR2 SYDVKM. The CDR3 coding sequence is TGTGCCGGCAATGACGGCACAGCCTCCTACGAGCAGTACTTC. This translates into CAGNDGTASYEQYF.